This is a list of T cell receptor beta chains from one sample in a study of lymphopenia after photon versus proton radiotherapy. Generated by immunoSEQ multiplex PCR, the TCRdb table keeps only in-frame clones and is missing some. The sample has 6,500 to 8,500 clones; 90% to 95% are singletons. Specimen: peripheral blood, collected from a patient treated with photon-based radiotherapy. These receptors were taken from a woman aged 45-60 years with cholangiocarcinoma. Each CDR3 is given with its conserved first and last residue. A D gene is named only where the DNA matches it firmly. Some rows have no size entry. The others give once, few or many, or a class for an expanded clone.

clone_size	v_call	j_call	d_call	cdr3_nt	cdr3_aa
-	TRBV5-4	TRBJ2-1	-	TGTGCCAGCAGCTTGGACCGGGACGGCTACAATGAGCAGTTCTTC	CASSLDRDGYNEQFF
-	TRBV15	TRBJ1-2	-	TGTGCCACCAGAGTCAAAGGGGAAGGAGGCTATGGCTACACCTTC	CATRVKGEGGYGYTF
once	TRBV29-1	TRBJ2-1	-	TGCAGCGGCAGAATGGGGGGCCCCTACAATGAGCAGTTCTTC	CSGRMGGPYNEQFF
-	TRBV11-2	TRBJ2-1	TRBD1	TGTGCCAGCAGCTGGGGGGACAGGGGGCATGAGCAGTTCTTC	CASSWGDRGHEQFF
-	TRBV6-5	TRBJ1-2	-	TGTGCCAGCAGCCCGGCGGGCAGGGGCTATGGCTACACCTTC	CASSPAGRGYGYTF
-	TRBV7-8	TRBJ1-6	-	TGTGCCAGCAGCTCGTGGCGCCGGGACCCGAGGTTCGATTCACCCCTCCACTTT	CASSSWRRDPRFDSPLHF
-	TRBV5-1	TRBJ1-2	-	TGCGCCAGCAGCTTGGCGTCGGGGGCGGCCTATGGCTACACCTTC	CASSLASGAAYGYTF
once	TRBV5-1	TRBJ2-7	TRBD2	TGCGCCAGCAGCTTGAGACTAGCGGGGGTCGAGCAGTACTTC	CASSLRLAGVEQYF
once	TRBV11-3	TRBJ2-3	-	TGTGCCAGCAGCTTGGGCCAGGGGCGGACAGATACGCAGTATTTT	CASSLGQGRTDTQYF
-	TRBV10-2	TRBJ1-3	-	TGCGCCAGCAGTGCCCGGGTTACTGGAAACACCATATATTTT	CASSARVTGNTIYF
-	TRBV6-1	TRBJ1-4	-	TGTGCCAGCAGTTTAGAGAGGGGTAGAGGTGAAAAACTGTTTTTT	CASSLERGRGEKLFF
once	TRBV9	TRBJ2-1	TRBD2	TGTGCCAGCAGCGATAGCGGGGGGAGCTCCTACAATGAGCAGTTCTTC	CASSDSGGSSYNEQFF
-	TRBV4-3	TRBJ1-2	-	TGCGCCAGCAGCCAAGAAGGCAGGGAGGGTGGCTACACCTTC	CASSQEGREGGYTF